This T cell receptor (beta chain) was captured by sequencing in a study of cytomegalovirus exposure and HLA in healthy donors. Overall study findings and caveats: Accounts indicate the classifier identified cytomegalovirus status with strong specificity and sensitivity.

Germline loops: CDR1 LNHNV, CDR2 YYDKDF (reference sequence). Losses at the gene ends were 6 bases for V and 6 bases for J; bases not matched to a gene: 8. CDR3 length: 15 residues. Turning to this clone: Its antigen remains unknown.

Produced via immunoSEQ multiplex PCR; TCRdb's table is partial and in-frame only. Of 89,000 or so clones listed, roughly 92% are singletons. This clonotype originated in a woman under 40 in good health and CMV-seropositive. The chain is built from TRBV15 and TRBJ2-1; 10 bases align to TRBD2. Sequenced input: PBMCs. For the CDR3, the DNA is TGTGCCACCAGTTCTACTAGCGGGAATCGCAATGAGCAGTTCTTC. This codes for CATSSTSGNRNEQFF.